Following are 30 T cell receptor beta chains from one sample sequenced in a study of T cells in Graves' hyperthyroidism and ophthalmopathy (dated by TCRdb to between 2018 and 2021). The library was made by multiplex PCR. The data were produced on an Illumina HiSeq 2000. Amplification of TCR beta CDR3 regions was carried out from RNA transcripts. For the first round of RT-PCR on the TCR CDR3, the HTBI primer set was used together with the Qiagen OneStep RT-PCR kit. The public reads were run again by TCRdb, first through fastp at Q25 and then through MiXCR, and only productive beta chains were kept. Entries that share a CDR3 protein sequence are merged under the most common genes and DNA. The sample contains approximately 620,000 distinct CDR3 sequences, around 16% of them found a single time. Roughly 3.3% of the sample is taken by the ten largest. Specimen: blood. These receptors all stem from a woman in her thirties or forties with Graves' ophthalmopathy.

This clonotype came up a few times. The rearrangement links TRBV13 to TRBJ2-2; TRBD2 aligns across 8 bases. CDR1 is PRHDT, CDR2 FYEKMQ, per germline (reference sequence). Trimming took 0 bases from V and 3 from J; bases not matched to a gene: 6. The CDR3 runs to 17 residues. The CDR3 loop is CASSLGRRGDHTGELFF. The CDR3 DNA is TGTGCCAGCAGCTTAGGCCGGCGGGGGGACCACACCGGGGAGCTGTTTTTT.

This clonotype was seen ten or more times. This rearrangement joins TRBV27 to TRBJ2-5, with 9 bases fitting TRBD1. The CDR3 runs to 14 residues. Germline V lookup: CDR1 MNHEY, CDR2 SMNVEV (reference sequence). V trimming: 6 bases; J trimming: 5 bases; junction bases outside the gene matches: 7. In DNA, the CDR3 is TGTGCCAGCAGCAGACAGGGGGGAGGGGAGACCCAGTACTTC. This gives the protein CASSRQGGGETQYF.

This clonotype has ten or more counts. V gene TRBV18 combines with J gene TRBJ2-7; 10 positions agree with TRBD2. V was pared by 6 bases and J by 2 bases, with 7 bases of the junction left unmatched. The CDR3 is made up of 15 amino acids. Per the germline V gene, CDR1 is KGHSH and CDR2 is LQKENI. The CDR3 nucleotides are TGTGCCAGCTCGCTCCAGGGACTAGCGCCCTACGAGCAGTACTTC. Translating gives CASSLQGLAPYEQYF.

The sample holds many counts of this clonotype. V is TRBV11-2 and J is TRBJ1-1; possible D gene TRBD1, 5 bases. This CDR3 has 16 amino acids. The V gene lost 0 bases and the J gene lost 5 bases, with 16 bases spanning the gap. Germline loops: CDR1 SGHAT, CDR2 FQNNGV. The CDR3 here is CASSLDLTAAKTEAFF. The CDR3 coding sequence is TGTGCCAGCAGCTTAGATTTGACAGCCGCGAAGACTGAAGCTTTCTTT.

The CDR3: CASRHGTSGGYTDTQYF. DNA of the CDR3: TGCGCCAGCAGACACGGGACTAGCGGGGGTTACACAGATACGCAGTATTTT. The chain employs TRBV4-1 and TRBJ2-3, with TRBD2 identical over 14 bases. The junction had 7 bases not matched to a gene; V was cut back by 6 bases and J by 2 bases. The CDR3 is 17 residues long. Germline loops: CDR1 MGHRA, CDR2 YSYEKL.

In this sample, this clonotype turned up a few times. The chain has TRBV2 and TRBJ2-7; no definite D call. The CDR3 has 15 residues. The V end was cut by 7 bases, the J end by 6 bases, with 22 bases between. CDR1 is SNHLY, CDR2 FYNNEI, per germline. The CDR3 region is CASNDESMIRSEQYF. In DNA form, the CDR3 reads TGTGCCAGCAATGATGAGAGTATGATACGCAGCGAGCAGTACTTC.

This clonotype came up a few times. The V gene is TRBV30, the J gene TRBJ2-1; 9 nucleotides line up with TRBD1. Germline values: CDR1 GTSNPN, CDR2 SVGIG (reference sequence). V dropped 3 bases and J dropped 8; count of bases not matched to a gene: 8. The CDR3 length is 14 residues. The CDR3 nucleotides read TGTGCCTGGAGGTCCGGGACAGGGCTCGATGAGCAGTTCTTC. This gives the protein CAWRSGTGLDEQFF.

This clonotype was recorded at least ten times. The rearrangement joins TRBV10-1 to TRBJ2-3; TRBD2 matches 13 bases. Germline lookup yields CDR1 WNHNN and CDR2 SYGVQD (reference sequence). This CDR3 is built from 17 residues. Trimming took 2 bases from V and 6 from J; bases not matched to a gene: 8. The CDR3 nucleotides read TGCGCCAGCAGTGAGCCCCTACTAGCGGGGGGGCGTGATACGCAGTATTTT. Translated, it gives CASSEPLLAGGRDTQYF.

The chain employs TRBV30 and TRBJ1-5; 7 bases fit TRBD1. The V gene end was trimmed by 2 bases and the J gene end by 1 base; junction bases not matched to a gene: 11. This CDR3 is built from 17 residues. Germline lookup yields CDR1 GTSNPN and CDR2 SVGIG (reference sequence). The CDR3 DNA reads TGTGCCTGGAGTTGGAGATTTTCACAGGGGAGCAATCAGCCCCAGCATTTT. Protein: CAWSWRFSQGSNQPQHF.

The V call is TRBV6-1, the J call TRBJ1-3, with D possibly TRBD1 on 6 matching bases. The V gene lost 5 bases and the J gene lost 0 bases, with 14 bases spanning the gap. The CDR3 contains 16 residues. Germline V gives CDR1 MNHNS, CDR2 SASEGT. CDR3 nucleotide sequence: TGTGCCAGCAGTCAACAGGGTTTCAGCTCTGGAAACACCATATATTTT. This encodes CASSQQGFSSGNTIYF.

This clonotype was observed a handful of times. Being one base from a much bigger clone, this may be a read error. CDR3 sequence reads: CASLRGQGADEQYF. DNA of the CDR3: TGTGCCAGCCTGAGAGGGCAGGGGGCCGACGAGCAGTACTTC. The chain uses TRBV2 and TRBJ2-7; TRBD1 agrees at 8 bases. After removal of 8 bases from V and 5 bases from J, the junction contained 11 bases not matched to a gene. The CDR3 covers 14 residues. Germline values: CDR1 SNHLY, CDR2 FYNNEI.

V gene TRBV7-8 combines with J gene TRBJ1-1, with 10 positions matching TRBD1. The germline V gene encodes CDR1 SGHVS and CDR2 FQNEAQ. The CDR3 has 18 amino acids. Trimming at V came to 1 base and at J to 0 bases, leaving 8 bases not matched to a gene. Written as DNA, the CDR3 is TGTGCCAGCAGCTTAGTAGGAGGACAGGGGGGGGTGAACACTGAAGCTTTCTTT. Protein sequence: CASSLVGGQGGVNTEAFF.

The J gene is TRBJ1-2, the V gene TRBV28; D uncertain. The CDR3 totals 15 residues. V was trimmed by 7 bases and J by 4 bases, leaving 19 bases between them. Germline V gives CDR1 MDHEN, CDR2 SYDVKM. The CDR3 sequence is CASTPDGKLPYGYTF. The CDR3 DNA is TGTGCCAGCACCCCGGACGGAAAACTTCCCTATGGCTACACCTTC.

The CDR3 DNA is TGCGCCAGCAGCTTGCGAAGGACAGGCGACGAGCAGTACTTC. Translation gives CASSLRRTGDEQYF. The V call is TRBV5-1, the J call TRBJ2-7; 7 bases agree with TRBD1. The length of the CDR3 is 14 residues. V trimming: 1 base; J trimming: 5 bases; junction bases outside the gene matches: 6. The germline gives CDR1 SGHRS, CDR2 YFSETQ.

In DNA, the CDR3 is TGTGCCACCAGCAGTAATCCCCAGAATTCACCCCTCCACTTT. This gives the protein CATSSNPQNSPLHF. This chain connects TRBV15 to TRBJ1-6; no definite D call. This CDR3 comprises 14 residues. Germline assignment: CDR1 LNHNV and CDR2 YYDKDF (reference sequence). V was clipped by 3 bases and J by 7 bases, with 10 bases between them. Full variable domain (missing parts from reference TRBV15 and TRBJ1-6): DAMVIQNPRYQVTQFGKPVTLSCSQTLNHNVMYWYQQKSSQAPKLLFHYYDKDFNNEADTPDNFQSRRPNTSFCFLDIRSPGLGDTAMYLCATSSNPQNSPLHFGNGTRLTVT.

In this sample, this clonotype turned up many times. V is TRBV27 and J is TRBJ1-1, with a possible D match to TRBD1 (5 bases). The CDR3 runs 15 residues. CDR1 MNHEY and CDR2 SMNVEV come from the germline V gene (reference sequence). Trimming stripped 3 bases from V and 5 bases from J, with 16 bases between. CDR3 protein: CASSFRVGGETEAFF. The CDR3 bases are TGTGCCAGCAGTTTTCGCGTGGGGGGGGAAACTGAAGCTTTCTTT.

The rearrangement uses TRBV6-1 and TRBJ2-7, with 7 bases aligning to TRBD1. The CDR3 length is 16 residues. The trim removed 8 bases at V and 1 base at J, leaving 14 bases unmatched. Germline V CDR1 and CDR2: MNHNS, SASEGT. The CDR3 reads CASGPRQGFFSYEQYF. In nucleotides, the CDR3 is TGTGCCAGCGGCCCTCGACAGGGCTTTTTTTCCTACGAGCAGTACTTC.

The CDR3 loop reads CASSGRADNSPLHF. The CDR3 DNA is TGTGCCAGCTCCGGGCGGGCGGACAATTCACCCCTCCACTTT. The V gene is TRBV18, the J gene TRBJ1-6; D is ambiguous. The germline V gene has CDR1 KGHSH and CDR2 LQKENI. V lost 6 bases, J lost 7 bases, and 13 bases lay in between. The CDR3 contains 14 residues.

This clonotype came up many times. The chain links TRBV18 to TRBJ2-5; D ambiguous. CDR3 length equals 13 residues. Trimming cost V 1 base and J 7 bases, with 10 bases left between them. CDR1 KGHSH and CDR2 LQKENI come from the germline V gene. The CDR3 protein is CASSPRPLGTQYF. Written as DNA, the CDR3 is TGTGCCAGCTCACCACGTCCTTTGGGGACCCAGTACTTC.

This chain links TRBV6-1 with TRBJ2-1; D is unclear. This CDR3 has 14 residues. With 5 bases removed from V and 5 bases from J, the gap between germline ends came to 13 bases. Germline V CDR1 and CDR2: MNHNS, SASEGT. The CDR3 region is CASSFPGSHNEQFF. Here the CDR3 DNA reads TGTGCCAGCAGTTTTCCGGGTTCCCACAATGAGCAGTTCTTC.

To note about this clonotype: A much more abundant neighbour one base away suggests this may be a read error. The conserved final phenylalanine or tryptophan is absent from the CDR3, which likely points to a read error. The V call is TRBV20-1, the J call TRBJ1-1; maybe TRBD1 (5 bases). Germline-derived CDR1 and CDR2 are DFQATT and SNEGSKA (reference sequence). V gave up 2 bases and J gave up 1 base, with 14 bases separating them. The CDR3 is made up of 15 amino acids. The CDR3 sequence: CSARPRQTRNTEAFS. The CDR3 DNA sequence: TGCAGTGCTAGACCCCGACAGACTAGGAACACTGAAGCTTTCTCT.

There are many counts of this clonotype. The chain recombines TRBV3-1 with TRBJ1-2; D gene uncertain. V lost 0 bases, J lost 4 bases, and 12 bases lay in between. The germline CDR1 and CDR2 sequences are LGHDT and YNNKEL (reference sequence). CDR3 length: 15 residues. The CDR3 sequence is CASSQDLNGAYGYTF. CDR3 in DNA: TGTGCCAGCAGCCAAGATCTTAACGGCGCCTATGGCTACACCTTC.

This clonotype occurred many times. V usage is TRBV20-1 and J usage is TRBJ2-7; possible D gene TRBD1, 6 bases. Trimming removed 3 bases from V and 0 bases from J, with 12 bases in between. The germline V gene has CDR1 DFQATT and CDR2 SNEGSKA (reference sequence). The CDR3 totals 14 residues. CDR3 nucleotide sequence: TGCAGTGCTAGGGAGAGCAGGGGCTCCTACGAGCAGTACTTC. It codes for CSARESRGSYEQYF.

This clonotype was recorded many times. The rearrangement uses TRBV15 and TRBJ2-7; D may be TRBD2 (5 bases). The CDR3 extends over 14 amino acids. Germline loops: CDR1 LNHNV, CDR2 YYDKDF (reference sequence). The V gene lost 5 bases and the J gene lost 1 base, with 12 bases spanning the gap. This chain's CDR3 is CATSGRRTSYEQYF. The DNA of the CDR3 is TGTGCCACCAGCGGCCGACGGACTTCCTACGAGCAGTACTTC.

In its sample, this clonotype was seen many times. V is TRBV18 and J is TRBJ2-1; D possibly corresponds to TRBD2 (5 bases). The CDR3 has 13 amino acids. Germline V gene lookup returns CDR1 KGHSH and CDR2 LQKENI. V was trimmed by 3 bases and J by 9 bases, leaving 12 bases between them. As DNA, the CDR3 is TGTGCCAGCTCACCCCGGGAAGAGTCTGAGCAGTTCTTC. Translating gives CASSPREESEQFF.

This clonotype was observed many times. The V and J genes are TRBV6-2 or TRBV6-3 and TRBJ2-3; D remains ambiguous. The CDR3 has 14 residues. V was trimmed by 0 bases and J by 8 bases, leaving 12 bases between them. Germline V lookup: CDR1 MNHEY, CDR2 SVGEGT. The CDR3 DNA is TGTGCCAGCAGTTACTCTGATTCTAGGAGTACGCAGTATTTT. It specifies CASSYSDSRSTQYF.

The sample holds a few counts of this clonotype. The V call is TRBV4-1, the J call TRBJ2-3; perhaps D is TRBD1 or TRBD2 (5 bases each). This CDR3 is built from 16 residues. Trimming left V 5 bases short and J 3 bases short, with 18 bases between. Germline CDR1 is MGHRA and CDR2 is YSYEKL. The chain's CDR3 is CASSDRYLGATDTQYF. The CDR3 nucleotides read TGCGCCAGCAGCGATCGATACCTCGGGGCGACAGATACGCAGTATTTT.

Ten or more counts support this clonotype. The chain couples TRBV27 to TRBJ2-1; D may be TRBD1 (6 bases). Germline-derived CDR1 and CDR2 are MNHEY and SMNVEV (reference sequence). The CDR3 spans 14 residues. Trimming stripped 7 bases from V and 4 bases from J, with 14 bases between. As DNA, the CDR3 is TGTGCCAGCACTAGGGGGAGTACTTACAATGAGCAGTTCTTC. Translation: CASTRGSTYNEQFF.

This clonotype has just a few counts. The DNA of the CDR3 is TGCAGTGCTAGATCCTCGACCGGGACTAAGACAGATACGCAGTATTTT. It encodes CSARSSTGTKTDTQYF. V gene TRBV20-1 combines with J gene TRBJ2-3, with 7 nucleotides matching TRBD2. The germline gives CDR1 DFQATT, CDR2 SNEGSKA (reference sequence). The CDR3 runs to 16 residues. The junction had 11 bases not matched to a gene; V was cut back by 2 bases and J by 3 bases.

This clonotype came up a few times. The chain joins TRBV19 to TRBJ2-4, with D possibly being TRBD2 (6 bases). CDR1 LNHDA and CDR2 SQIVND come from the germline V gene (reference sequence). The CDR3 covers 16 residues. Deletions cut 3 bases from V and 7 bases from J, with 19 bases between. The CDR3 DNA reads as TGTGCCAGTAGTATTTTAGGGGCGAGCGGAGGGAACATTCAGTACTTC. It encodes CASSILGASGGNIQYF.